This T cell receptor (beta chain) was profiled in a study of shared clonotypes between healthy human individuals. Broader study findings: Memory subsets generally showed smaller estimated richness than naive subsets did.

V lost 2 bases and J lost 7, with 9 bases in between. Germline V gives CDR1 SGHDT, CDR2 YYEEEE. This CDR3 has 12 residues. On this clone: The antigen is not known.

Sorted subsets were amplified in replicate PCRs using approximately 0.2 ug DNA, around 30,000 T cell genomes. TCRdb keeps only in-frame clones here, not all; method: immunoSEQ multiplex PCR. The sample records about 110,000 clones, over 65% being singletons. CD8 memory cells included CD45RO+ cells plus CCR7-negative CD45RA+ TemRA cells. The chain recombines TRBV5-6 with TRBJ1-2; D is possibly TRBD1 (6 bases). The sequence came from a woman in her thirties in good health. Sample: memory CD8+ T cells sorted from blood. Subset defined: CD45RO+ cells pooled with CCR7-negative TemRA cells. The CDR3 DNA reads as TGTGCCAGCAGCTTTCGGGGGGCTGGCTACACCTTC. It is translated as CASSFRGAGYTF.